Below, one TCR beta chain is given with its context. The data originate from a study of blood T cell repertoires in COVID-19. The Seattle site enrolled patients during active infection and followed them longitudinally. The CDR3 has 15 residues. V shed 4 bases and J shed 9 bases, with 17 bases lying between them. Germline loops: CDR1 SGHRS, CDR2 YFSETQ. The repertoire was sequenced with immunoSEQ multiplex PCR; TCRdb's copy has only in-frame clones and lacks some. The profile shows under 450,000 clones, over 75% of them singletons. V and J are TRBV5-1 and TRBJ1-6; D gene ambiguous. Material for sequencing was peripheral blood. The sequence was collected from a woman in her thirties or forties with COVID-19, enrolled during active disease. CDR3 sequence reads: CASSPQTAEGSPLHF. CDR3 bases: TGCGCCAGCAGCCCGCAGACGGCCGAGGGTTCACCCCTCCACTTT. Variable domain in full (rest from reference TRBV5-1 and TRBJ1-6): KAGVTQTPRYLIKTRGQQVTLSCSPISGHRSVSWYQQTPGQGLQFLFEYFSETQRNKGNFPGRFSGRQFSNSRSEMNVSTLELGDSALYLCASSPQTAEGSPLHFGNGTRLTVT.